The clone carrying this T cell receptor beta chain has only a few counts. Its target is not known. The data belong to a study of T-cell reconstitution after alpha-beta-depleted transplantation in children. Findings of the study overall: The main origin of T-cell counts and diversity one year after transplant was newly produced T cells.

Looked up from germline, CDR1 is DFQATT and CDR2 is SNEGSKA (reference sequence). The CDR3 runs to 13 residues. It was with unique molecular identifiers that the TCRbeta library was prepared. TCRdb recomputed calls from the PCR reads with MiXCR, one row per CDR3 protein. The table has 700,000 to 950,000 distinct CDR3 sequences, 15% to 20% seen once; the top ten hold approximately 5%. Sequenced material: PBMCs, mostly from graft donor cells, taken 360 days after TCRalphabeta/CD19-depleted stem cell transplant. V usage is TRBV20-1 and J usage is TRBJ2-7, with 8 bases lining up with TRBD1. This receptor was taken from a male patient younger than 18 who had a stem cell transplant for acute lymphoblastic leukemia, so the T cells may come from the graft donor. CDR3 sequence (DNA): TGCAGCTGCCGACAGGGGATTCCCTACGAGCAGTACTTC. Its protein product is CSCRQGIPYEQYF.